These 6 T cell receptor beta chains share one sample of origin, sequenced in a study of blood T cell repertoires in COVID-19 (dated by TCRdb to about 2020). Preparation of the library involved the immunoSEQ multiplex PCR assay. TCRdb re-hosts the immuneACCESS table, in-frame sequences only. Its copies lack some clones; in the studies checked, an unresolved V gene accounts for under half of them, and the cause for the rest is not known. Present in this sample are some 340,000 clones, around four fifths of which were seen just once. The ten largest clones represent about 4.8% of the sample. Sequenced input: PBMCs or T cells enriched from blood (not recorded which). The receptor set was obtained from a woman in her forties or fifties who had recovered from COVID-19.

The gene calls are TRBV5-5 and TRBJ2-7; no definite D call. There are 13 residues in the CDR3. Per the germline V gene, CDR1 is SGHKS and CDR2 is YYEKEE (reference sequence). Trimming pared 1 base from V and 2 bases from J, leaving 7 bases between. The CDR3: CASSLSNPYEQYF. The CDR3 nucleotides read TGTGCCAGCAGCTTGAGCAACCCCTACGAGCAGTACTTC. The complete variable domain, with remaining parts taken from reference TRBV5-5 and TRBJ2-7, reads DAGVTQSPTHLIKTRGQQVTLRCSPISGHKSVSWYQQVLGQGPQFIFQYYEKEERGRGNFPDRFSARQFPNYSSELNVNALLLGDSALYLCASSLSNPYEQYFGPGTRLTVT.

This chain uses TRBV11-3 with TRBJ1-6, with 10 bases lining up with TRBD1. This CDR3 has 16 residues. From germline, CDR1 is SGHNT and CDR2 YENEEA. The V segment lost 2 bases and the J segment 10 bases; nucleotides outside the gene matches: 8. The CDR3 is CASSLRGQGFYSPLHF. CDR3 in DNA: TGTGCCAGCAGCTTACGGGGACAGGGGTTTTACTCACCCCTCCACTTT.

V usage is TRBV6-6 and J usage is TRBJ1-4; D possibly corresponds to TRBD1 (6 bases). Germline assignment: CDR1 MNHNY and CDR2 SVGAGI (reference sequence). V shed 5 bases and J shed 8 bases, with 18 bases lying between them. The CDR3 is made up of 15 amino acids. The DNA for the CDR3 is TGTGCCAGCAGTAAGACAGGAAGGGTTGGCGAAAAACTGTTTTTT. Translated, it gives CASSKTGRVGEKLFF.

This chain uses TRBV5-6 with TRBJ1-2; TRBD1 aligns across 11 bases. The CDR3 sequence is 14 residues long. J was trimmed by 7 bases and V by 1 base; bases with no gene match: 3. The V gene's germline CDR1 is SGHDT and CDR2 YYEEEE. The CDR3 DNA sequence: TGTGCCAGCAGCTTGTGGGGGACAGGGGGTGGCTACACCTTC. Encoded protein: CASSLWGTGGGYTF.

The CDR3 region has the DNA TGTGCCAGCAGTCAGACAGGAAACACCATATATTTT. Protein sequence: CASSQTGNTIYF. The V call is TRBV12-3 or TRBV12-4, the J call TRBJ1-3, with D unclear. V lost 5 bases, J lost 4 bases, and 6 bases lay in between. The CDR3 is made up of 12 amino acids.

To note about this clone: Distinct nucleotide sequences in the sample also encode this CDR3. The chain uses TRBV18 and TRBJ1-5; D possibly corresponds to TRBD1 (5 bases). The ends were cut back, 2 bases at V and 4 bases at J, with 6 bases in the middle. The CDR3 loop spans 13 amino acids. Germline CDR1 and CDR2: KGHSH and LQKENI. The DNA for the CDR3 is TGTGCCAGCTCACCAGGGGGGAATCAGCCCCAGCATTTT. Its translation: CASSPGGNQPQHF.